Reported below is one T cell receptor beta chain. Its antigen remains unidentified. The data were taken from a study of cytomegalovirus exposure and HLA in healthy donors. Looking at the study overall: Most donors, about 82% of some 400 genotyped, fell in the Caucasian-associated ancestry cluster. Notes on the study in general: The authors confirmed in vitro that a few CMV-associated chains were specific for CMV antigens. It was about 150 TCR beta chains that were listed as cytomegalovirus-associated.

The PCR contained 60 Vbeta and 13 Jbeta primers. TCRdb's copy holds only in-frame clones and misses some; the assay was immunoSEQ multiplex PCR. The data hold roughly 84,000 clones, with about 77% observed a single time. The CDR3 is 14 amino acids. V was trimmed by 6 bases and J by 3 bases, leaving 12 bases between them. Germline CDR1 MNHNS, CDR2 SASEGT. Sequencing input: PBMCs. The rearrangement uses TRBV6-1 and TRBJ2-1; D is perhaps TRBD1 (6 bases). The source of this sequence is a man over 45 in good health and CMV-seronegative. The CDR3: CASSFGQSYNEQFF. CDR3 DNA sequence: TGTGCCAGCAGCTTCGGACAGAGCTACAATGAGCAGTTCTTC.